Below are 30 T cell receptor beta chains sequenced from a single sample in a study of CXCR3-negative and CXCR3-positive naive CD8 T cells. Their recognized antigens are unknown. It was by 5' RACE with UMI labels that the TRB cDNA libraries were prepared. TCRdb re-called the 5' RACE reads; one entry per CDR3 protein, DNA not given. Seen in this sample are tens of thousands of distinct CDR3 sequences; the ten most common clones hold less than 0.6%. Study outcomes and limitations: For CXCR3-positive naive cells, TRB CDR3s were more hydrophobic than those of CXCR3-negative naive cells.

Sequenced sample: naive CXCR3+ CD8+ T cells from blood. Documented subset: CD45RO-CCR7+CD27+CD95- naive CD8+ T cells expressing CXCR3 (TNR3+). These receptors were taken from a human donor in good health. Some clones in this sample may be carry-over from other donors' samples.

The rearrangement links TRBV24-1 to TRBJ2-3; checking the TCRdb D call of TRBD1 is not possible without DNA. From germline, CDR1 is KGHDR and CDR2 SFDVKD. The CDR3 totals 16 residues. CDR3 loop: CATSDFRGTSTDTQYF.

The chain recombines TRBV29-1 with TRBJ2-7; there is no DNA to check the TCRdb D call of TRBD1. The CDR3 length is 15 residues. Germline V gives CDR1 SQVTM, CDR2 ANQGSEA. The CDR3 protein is CSVEEAGGFQYEQYF.

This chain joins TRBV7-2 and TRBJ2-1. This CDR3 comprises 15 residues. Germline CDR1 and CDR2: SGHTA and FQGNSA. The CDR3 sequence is CASSLGSGTYNEQFF.

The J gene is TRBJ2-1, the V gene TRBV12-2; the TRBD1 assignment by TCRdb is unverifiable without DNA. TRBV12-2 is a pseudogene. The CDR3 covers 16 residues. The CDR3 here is CASRCPMRASYNEQFF.

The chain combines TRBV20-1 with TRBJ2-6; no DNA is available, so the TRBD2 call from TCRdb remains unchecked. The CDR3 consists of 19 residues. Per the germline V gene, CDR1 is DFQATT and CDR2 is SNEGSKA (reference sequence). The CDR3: CSARGPWTLGPPGANVLTF.

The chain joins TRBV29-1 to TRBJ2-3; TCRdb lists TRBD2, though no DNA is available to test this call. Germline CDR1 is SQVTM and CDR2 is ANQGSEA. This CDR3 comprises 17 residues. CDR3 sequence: CSVPGTSGTTSTDTQYF.

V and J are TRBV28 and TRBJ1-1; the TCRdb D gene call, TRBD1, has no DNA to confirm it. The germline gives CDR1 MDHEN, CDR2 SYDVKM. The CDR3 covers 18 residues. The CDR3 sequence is CASSLSAARGILDTEAFF.

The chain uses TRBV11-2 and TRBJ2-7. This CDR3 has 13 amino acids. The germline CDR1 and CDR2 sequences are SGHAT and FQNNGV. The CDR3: CASTQSVSYEQYF.

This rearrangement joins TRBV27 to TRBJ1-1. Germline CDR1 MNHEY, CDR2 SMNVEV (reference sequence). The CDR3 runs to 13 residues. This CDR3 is CTSSLSTITEAFF.

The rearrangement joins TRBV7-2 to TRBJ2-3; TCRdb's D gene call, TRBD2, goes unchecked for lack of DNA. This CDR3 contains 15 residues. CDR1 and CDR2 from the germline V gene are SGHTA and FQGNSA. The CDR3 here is CASSLYGRVGDTQYF.

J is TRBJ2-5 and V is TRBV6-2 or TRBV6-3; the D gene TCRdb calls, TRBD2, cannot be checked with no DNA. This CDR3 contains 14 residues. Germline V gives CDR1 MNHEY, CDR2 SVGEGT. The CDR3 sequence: CASSYVDLQETQYF.

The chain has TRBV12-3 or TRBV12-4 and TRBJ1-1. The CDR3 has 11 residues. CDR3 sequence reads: CASRENTEAFF.

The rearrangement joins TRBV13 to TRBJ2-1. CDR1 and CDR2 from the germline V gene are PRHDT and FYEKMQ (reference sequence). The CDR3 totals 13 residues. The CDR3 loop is CASSLDQDNEQFF.

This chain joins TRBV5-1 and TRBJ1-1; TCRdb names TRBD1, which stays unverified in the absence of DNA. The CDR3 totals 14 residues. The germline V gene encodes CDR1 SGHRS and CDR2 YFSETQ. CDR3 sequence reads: CASSLGAWNTEAFF.

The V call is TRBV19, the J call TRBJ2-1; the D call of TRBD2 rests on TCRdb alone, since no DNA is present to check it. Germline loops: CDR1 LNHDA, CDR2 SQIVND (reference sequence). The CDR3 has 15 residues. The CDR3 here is CASSIASGSIDEQFF.

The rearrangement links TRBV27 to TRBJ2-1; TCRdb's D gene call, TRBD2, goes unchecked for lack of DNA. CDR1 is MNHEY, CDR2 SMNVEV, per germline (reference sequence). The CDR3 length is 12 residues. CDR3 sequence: CASLGPGLGQFF.

The chain's CDR3 is CASRELAGVNEQFF. The chain links TRBV9 to TRBJ2-1; the TRBD2 assignment by TCRdb is unverifiable without DNA. The CDR3 has 14 residues. CDR1 and CDR2 from the germline V gene are SGDLS and YYNGEE.

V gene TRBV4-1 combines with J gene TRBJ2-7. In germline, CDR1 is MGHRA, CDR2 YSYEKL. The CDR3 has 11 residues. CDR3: CASSQGDTPYF.

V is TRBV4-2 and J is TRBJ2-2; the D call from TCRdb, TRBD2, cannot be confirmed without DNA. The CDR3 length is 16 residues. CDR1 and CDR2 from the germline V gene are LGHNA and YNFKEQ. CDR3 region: CASSPVGAGGTGELFF.

The CDR3 here is CASSSFDTPGLSYNEQFF. The chain combines TRBV28 with TRBJ2-1; without DNA, the TCRdb call of TRBD2 cannot be checked. This CDR3 comprises 18 residues. The germline gives CDR1 MDHEN, CDR2 SYDVKM.

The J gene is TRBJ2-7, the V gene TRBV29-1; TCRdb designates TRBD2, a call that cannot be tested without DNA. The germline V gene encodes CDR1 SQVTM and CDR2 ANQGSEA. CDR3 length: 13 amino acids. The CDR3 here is CSVLAVGRIEQYF.

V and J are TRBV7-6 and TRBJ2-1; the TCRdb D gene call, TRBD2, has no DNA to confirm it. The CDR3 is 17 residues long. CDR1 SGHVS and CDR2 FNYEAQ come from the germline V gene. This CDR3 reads CASSSPVLGGTHNEQFF.

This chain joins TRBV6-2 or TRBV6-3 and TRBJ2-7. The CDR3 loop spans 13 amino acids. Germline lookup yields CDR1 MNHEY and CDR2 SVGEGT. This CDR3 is CASSYSRSYEQYF.

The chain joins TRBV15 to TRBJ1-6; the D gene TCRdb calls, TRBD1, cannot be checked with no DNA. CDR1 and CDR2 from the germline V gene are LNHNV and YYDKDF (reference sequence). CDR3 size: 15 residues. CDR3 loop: CATSRTGTGNSPLHF.

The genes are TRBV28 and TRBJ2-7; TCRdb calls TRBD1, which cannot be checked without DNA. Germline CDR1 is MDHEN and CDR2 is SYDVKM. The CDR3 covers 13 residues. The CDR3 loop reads CASISGDTYEQYF.

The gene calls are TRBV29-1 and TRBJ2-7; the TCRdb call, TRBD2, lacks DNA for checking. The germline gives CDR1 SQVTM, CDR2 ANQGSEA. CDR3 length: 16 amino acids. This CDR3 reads CSAFIWRGGKGYEQYF.

The CDR3 sequence is CATRLAGALPSSDTQYF. This chain connects TRBV28 to TRBJ2-3; lacking DNA, the TRBD2 call made by TCRdb goes unchecked. This CDR3 contains 17 residues. CDR1 is MDHEN and CDR2 is SYDVKM in the germline V gene.

The CDR3 is CSVRQGPDYGYTF. The genes are TRBV29-1 and TRBJ1-2; TCRdb returns TRBD1, unconfirmable since there is no DNA. This CDR3 contains 13 residues. Per the germline V gene, CDR1 is SQVTM and CDR2 is ANQGSEA.

CDR3 protein: CASSPPGTSDEQFF. The chain joins TRBV18 to TRBJ2-1; TCRdb calls TRBD2, which cannot be checked without DNA. Germline CDR1 is KGHSH and CDR2 is LQKENI. The CDR3 is 14 residues long.

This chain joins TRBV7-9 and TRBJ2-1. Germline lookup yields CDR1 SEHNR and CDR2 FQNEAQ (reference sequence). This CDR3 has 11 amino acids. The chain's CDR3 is CASSSHSEQFF.